Listed below are T cell receptor beta chains from one sample, sequenced in a study of shared clonotypes between healthy human individuals. Sequenced by immunoSEQ multiplex PCR; TCRdb stores in-frame clones only, minus some. The sample gives about 600,000 clones, approximately 97% of which show up once; roughly 0.055% is in the top ten. Sequenced material: naive CD4+ T cells sorted from blood. Source of these receptors: a woman aged 25 to 39 in good health. Each CDR3 is given with its conserved first and last residue. Fields, in order: D gene, clone size, J gene, V gene, CDR3 protein, CDR3 DNA. D genes are given only for firm matches. Where a row states a size, it is once, few, many or the class of an expanded clone; other rows omit it.

d_call: TRBD2
clone_size: NA
j_call: TRBJ2-1
v_call: TRBV6-1
cdr3_aa: CASRHTSALEQFF
cdr3_nt: TGTGCCAGCAGGCACACTAGCGCCCTTGAGCAGTTCTTC

d_call: NA
clone_size: NA
j_call: TRBJ1-1
v_call: TRBV29-1
cdr3_aa: CSGGVQPNTEAFF
cdr3_nt: TGCAGCGGGGGCGTACAGCCGAACACTGAAGCTTTCTTT

d_call: NA
clone_size: NA
j_call: TRBJ2-5
v_call: TRBV28
cdr3_aa: CASSPSRWKETQYF
cdr3_nt: TGTGCCAGCAGCCCCTCTCGATGGAAGGAGACCCAGTACTTC

d_call: NA
clone_size: few
j_call: TRBJ1-3
v_call: TRBV5-1
cdr3_aa: CASSLAGSSGNTIYF
cdr3_nt: TGCGCCAGCAGCTTGGCAGGGAGCTCTGGAAACACCATATATTTT

d_call: TRBD1
clone_size: NA
j_call: TRBJ1-2
v_call: TRBV6-4
cdr3_aa: CASSYRGGYTF
cdr3_nt: TGTGCCAGCAGTTACAGGGGAGGCTACACCTTC

d_call: NA
clone_size: once
j_call: TRBJ2-4
v_call: TRBV6-1
cdr3_aa: CASSGGVAKNIQYF
cdr3_nt: TGTGCCAGCAGTGGAGGCGTAGCCAAAAACATTCAGTACTTC

d_call: TRBD2
clone_size: NA
j_call: TRBJ2-7
v_call: TRBV5-1
cdr3_aa: CASSTGLAAPNEQYF
cdr3_nt: TGCGCCAGCAGCACCGGACTAGCGGCGCCTAATGAGCAGTACTTC

d_call: NA
clone_size: NA
j_call: TRBJ1-5
v_call: TRBV6-1
cdr3_aa: CASSEQGWWLGQPQHF
cdr3_nt: TGTGCCAGCAGTGAACAAGGATGGTGGCTCGGCCAGCCCCAGCATTTT

d_call: TRBD2
clone_size: NA
j_call: TRBJ2-7
v_call: TRBV5-5
cdr3_aa: CASRVTSEGEQYF
cdr3_nt: TGTGCCAGCAGGGTGACTAGCGAGGGGGAGCAGTACTTC

d_call: NA
clone_size: NA
j_call: TRBJ2-3
v_call: TRBV5-1
cdr3_aa: CASSPGESTDTQYF
cdr3_nt: TGCGCCAGCAGCCCCGGGGAGAGCACAGATACGCAGTATTTT

d_call: NA
clone_size: NA
j_call: TRBJ2-2
v_call: TRBV28
cdr3_aa: CASISGHGGELFF
cdr3_nt: TGTGCCAGCATTAGCGGCCATGGCGGGGAGCTGTTTTTT

d_call: TRBD1
clone_size: NA
j_call: TRBJ2-5
v_call: TRBV5-1
cdr3_aa: CASSLGGTGDGETQYF
cdr3_nt: TGCGCCAGCAGCTTGGGGGGGACAGGGGATGGCGAGACCCAGTACTTC

d_call: NA
clone_size: NA
j_call: TRBJ1-1
v_call: TRBV5-4
cdr3_aa: CASSRNSRDTEAFF
cdr3_nt: TGTGCCAGCAGTCGCAATAGCAGGGATACTGAAGCTTTCTTT

d_call: TRBD2
clone_size: NA
j_call: TRBJ2-1
v_call: TRBV28
cdr3_aa: CATSRDYHNEQFF
cdr3_nt: TGTGCCACCAGCCGGGACTACCACAATGAGCAGTTCTTC

d_call: NA
clone_size: NA
j_call: TRBJ2-3
v_call: TRBV18
cdr3_aa: CASSLRVRGSDTQYF
cdr3_nt: TGTGCCAGCTCACTCCGTGTAAGGGGCTCGGATACGCAGTATTTT

d_call: TRBD1
clone_size: NA
j_call: TRBJ2-5
v_call: TRBV5-1
cdr3_aa: CASSSPSDRGPGAQYF
cdr3_nt: TGCGCCAGCAGCTCCCCATCTGACAGGGGGCCGGGGGCCCAGTACTTC

d_call: NA
clone_size: NA
j_call: TRBJ1-4
v_call: TRBV19
cdr3_aa: CASSIGSATNEKLFF
cdr3_nt: TGTGCCAGTAGTATAGGTTCTGCAACTAATGAAAAACTGTTTTTT

d_call: NA
clone_size: NA
j_call: TRBJ2-1
v_call: TRBV5-1
cdr3_aa: CASSFEADYNEQFF
cdr3_nt: TGCGCCAGCAGCTTCGAGGCAGATTACAATGAGCAGTTCTTC

d_call: NA
clone_size: once
j_call: TRBJ2-7
v_call: TRBV14
cdr3_aa: CASSQVSGATYEQYF
cdr3_nt: TGTGCCAGCAGCCAAGTAAGCGGAGCGACCTACGAGCAGTACTTC

d_call: NA
clone_size: NA
j_call: TRBJ2-2
v_call: TRBV2
cdr3_aa: CASKEDAGLRNTGELFF
cdr3_nt: TGTGCCAGCAAAGAAGATGCGGGACTGAGGAACACCGGGGAGCTGTTTTTT

d_call: NA
clone_size: NA
j_call: TRBJ1-2
v_call: TRBV5-4
cdr3_aa: CASSPSPQNPIFGYTF
cdr3_nt: TGTGCCAGCAGCCCCTCTCCACAGAACCCTATATTTGGCTACACCTTC

d_call: TRBD2
clone_size: NA
j_call: TRBJ2-7
v_call: TRBV28
cdr3_aa: CASSLAGAGNEQYF
cdr3_nt: TGTGCCAGCAGTTTAGCGGGAGCCGGCAACGAGCAGTACTTC

d_call: NA
clone_size: NA
j_call: TRBJ2-5
v_call: TRBV19
cdr3_aa: CASSIGAETQYF
cdr3_nt: TGTGCCAGTAGTATAGGAGCAGAGACCCAGTACTTC

d_call: NA
clone_size: NA
j_call: TRBJ1-1
v_call: TRBV14
cdr3_aa: CASSTQLNTEAFF
cdr3_nt: TGTGCCAGCAGCACCCAACTGAACACTGAAGCTTTCTTT

d_call: NA
clone_size: NA
j_call: TRBJ1-4
v_call: TRBV4-1
cdr3_aa: CASSQDGTKLFF
cdr3_nt: TGCGCCAGCAGCCAAGATGGGACGAAACTGTTTTTT

d_call: NA
clone_size: NA
j_call: TRBJ1-2
v_call: TRBV25-1
cdr3_aa: CASSEYTGASGYTF
cdr3_nt: TGTGCCAGCAGTGAATATACGGGGGCTTCGGGCTACACCTTC